Following are 8 T cell receptor beta chains from one sample sequenced in a study of breast tumors, draining lymph nodes, adjacent tissues. Axillary draining lymph nodes of breast cancer patients supplied the node samples. One entry per CDR3 protein, called by TCRdb with MiXCR from the multiplex PCR reads. The table includes approximately 280,000 distinct CDR3 sequences, about 30% detected once. Sequencing was performed on axillary lymph node tissue. The receptor set was obtained from a female donor with breast cancer. Some clones in this sample may be carry-over from other donors' samples.

This clonotype was seen only a few times. A clone one base away is much larger, so this may be a read error. The CDR3 DNA sequence: TGTGCCACCAGCAGAGATACCTACGAGCAGTACTTC. Amino acid sequence: CATSRDTYEQYF. The chain couples TRBV15 to TRBJ2-7; D is undetermined. The CDR3 is made up of 12 amino acids. V dropped 0 bases and J dropped 2 bases, with 2 bases sitting between them. Germline loops: CDR1 LNHNV, CDR2 YYDKDF (reference sequence).

In its sample, this clonotype was seen many times. The CDR3 here is CASSPNRQGILSTDTQYF. The CDR3 bases are TGTGCCAGCAGCCCGAACCGCCAGGGGATTTTGAGCACAGATACGCAGTATTTT. This rearrangement joins TRBV7-3 to TRBJ2-3; tentative D call: TRBD1 (6 bases). In germline, CDR1 is SGHTA, CDR2 FQGTGA. This CDR3 spans 18 amino acids. Trimming pared 5 bases from V and 0 bases from J, leaving 21 bases between.

The table lists this clonotype with many counts. CDR3: CASIRLGTGVGNEQFF. DNA of the CDR3: TGTGCCAGCATCCGTCTTGGGACAGGGGTCGGGAATGAGCAGTTCTTC. The chain links TRBV7-2 to TRBJ2-1; 10 bases line up with TRBD1. Germline-derived CDR1 and CDR2 are SGHTA and FQGNSA. The CDR3 consists of 16 residues. Trimming took 7 bases from V and 7 from J; bases not matched to a gene: 13.

This clonotype came up a few times. The junction and the germline gene differ at one end; a read error may be behind it. This chain uses TRBV7-2 with TRBJ1-2, with 8 bases identical to TRBD1. The CDR3 runs to 15 residues. CDR1 and CDR2 from the germline V gene are SGHTA and FQGNSA. CDR3 DNA: TGTGCCAGCAGCTCAAATCCGGGACAGGTCTATGGCTACCCCTTC. Protein sequence: CASSSNPGQVYGYPF.

As regards this clonotype: A much larger clone sits a single nucleotide away, making a read error possible. This chain connects TRBV6-6 to TRBJ2-7; 7 bases fit TRBD1. Per germline, CDR1 MNHNY and CDR2 SVGAGI (reference sequence). CDR3 length equals 14 residues. The CDR3 bases are TGTGCCGGCAGTTCTCGGACAGGATCCTACGAGCAGTACTTC. Its protein product is CAGSSRTGSYEQYF.

This clonotype was found many times. The chain couples TRBV20-1 to TRBJ2-7; 8 bases agree with TRBD1. The germline gives CDR1 DFQATT, CDR2 SNEGSKA (reference sequence). V lost 3 bases to trimming and J lost 2 bases; unmatched junction nucleotides: 9. The CDR3 is 15 amino acids. CDR3 in amino acids: CSARKGTGGTYEQYF. CDR3 DNA: TGCAGTGCTAGGAAAGGGACAGGCGGGACCTACGAGCAGTACTTC.

This clonotype was counted ten times or more. This chain links TRBV20-1 with TRBJ1-6; D is uncertain. Trimming stripped 2 bases from V and 0 bases from J, with 23 bases between. Looked up from germline, CDR1 is DFQATT and CDR2 is SNEGSKA (reference sequence). The CDR3 totals 20 residues. The DNA of the CDR3 is TGCAGTGCTAGACCTGGGCCGGGTCCCAAGTCCAGCTCCTATAATTCACCCCTCCACTTT. The encoded protein is CSARPGPGPKSSSYNSPLHF.

This chain uses TRBV28 with TRBJ1-3; 7 positions agree with TRBD1. This CDR3 contains 15 residues. The germline CDR1 and CDR2 sequences are MDHEN and SYDVKM. Losses at the gene ends were 5 bases for V and 3 bases for J; bases not matched to a gene: 7. The CDR3 DNA follows: TGTGCCAGCAGTCCAGGCGACAGGGTTGGAAACACCATATATTTT. It encodes CASSPGDRVGNTIYF.